The clone carrying this T cell receptor (beta chain) was seen repeatedly, ten times or more. The junction does not match germline at one end; this may be a read error. TCRdb independently ran MiXCR on the PCR reads; one entry per CDR3 protein. This table holds about 12,000 distinct CDR3 sequences, about 55% found once. The record originates from a study of tumor-infiltrating lymphocytes in oesophageal squamous cell carcinoma. The clonotype comes from a female donor with esophageal squamous cell carcinoma. The material sequenced was esophageal tumor tissue.

The DNA of the CDR3 is TGTGCCAGCAAGGGGGCGACAGGCCCGAACACCGGGGAGCTGTACTTC. Translating it yields CASKGATGPNTGELYF. V usage is TRBV7-9 and J usage is TRBJ2-1; 7 positions match TRBD1. This CDR3 has 16 residues. The V gene's germline CDR1 is SEHNR and CDR2 FQNEAQ (reference sequence).